This is a list of T cell receptor beta chains from one sample in a study of T cells in Graves' hyperthyroidism and ophthalmopathy. TCRdb re-analysed the multiplex PCR reads in MiXCR, keeping a single row per CDR3 protein. The sample carries about 570,000 distinct CDR3 sequences, just over 45% recorded once. The material sequenced was peripheral blood or thyroid tissue (not recorded which). These receptors all stem from an adult woman with Graves' disease, either hyperthyroidism or ophthalmopathy (not recorded which). Each CDR3 is given with its conserved first and last residue. The D gene is left open where the match is weak. Not every row has a clone size; where given, it reads once, few, many or a size class.

j_call | d_call | clone_size | v_call | cdr3_length | cdr3_aa | cdr3_nt
TRBJ1-5 | TRBD1 | - | TRBV29-1 | 14 | CSVAGTGRGQPQHF | TGCAGCGTTGCCGGGACAGGGAGGGGGCAGCCCCAGCATTTT
TRBJ1-1 | TRBD1 | many | TRBV7-9 | 12 | CASSSDRDRRFF | TGTGCCAGCAGCTCGGACAGGGACCGTCGTTTTTTT
TRBJ2-5 | - | - | TRBV10-3 | 15 | CAISAQGGGRETQYF | TGTGCCATCAGTGCACAGGGCGGGGGCCGAGAGACCCAGTACTTC
TRBJ2-7 | - | few | TRBV18 | 13 | CASSPALSYEQYF | TGTGCCAGCTCACCAGCACTTTCCTACGAGCAGTACTTC
TRBJ1-2 | - | many | TRBV6-1 | 13 | CASTPTGDYGYTF | TGTGCCAGCACACCGACCGGGGACTATGGCTACACCTTC
TRBJ2-2 | TRBD1 | - | TRBV10-3 | 15 | CAISGQGDNTGELFF | TGTGCCATCAGCGGACAGGGGGACAACACCGGGGAGCTGTTTTTT
TRBJ1-2 | - | - | TRBV12-3/TRBV12-4 | 12 | CASSGQGNGYTF | TGTGCCAGCAGTGGGCAAGGGAATGGCTACACCTTC
TRBJ1-1 | - | many | TRBV20-1 | 14 | CSAPLRRGLTEAFF | TGCAGTGCCCCCCTTAGGCGGGGACTCACTGAAGCTTTCTTT
TRBJ1-6 | - | - | TRBV7-9 | 14 | CASSLGEGYSPLHF | TGTGCCAGCAGCTTAGGCGAGGGGTATTCACCCCTCCACTTT
TRBJ1-6 | - | - | TRBV18 | 14 | CASTTGLLSSPLHF | TGTGCCAGCACTACAGGGCTGCTGAGTTCACCCCTCCACTTT
TRBJ2-5 | - | many | TRBV5-1 | 12 | CASSFTGETQYF | TGCGCCAGCAGCTTCACAGGGGAGACCCAGTACTTC
TRBJ2-6 | - | - | TRBV7-8 | 16 | CASGPFGSTGADVLTF | TGTGCCAGCGGCCCCTTTGGGAGTACGGGGGCCGACGTCCTGACTTTC
TRBJ1-5 | - | few | TRBV3-1 | 13 | CASSQANYQPQHF | TGTGCCAGCAGCCAAGCCAACTATCAGCCCCAGCATTTT
TRBJ1-3 | TRBD1 | few | TRBV30 | 13 | CAGKGGAGNTIYF | TGTGCCGGAAAAGGGGGCGCCGGAAACACCATATATTTT
TRBJ1-6 | - | - | TRBV20-1 | 14 | CSERRDGSNSPLHF | TGCAGTGAGCGGCGAGACGGATCTAATTCACCCCTCCACTTT
TRBJ2-7 | TRBD2 | many | TRBV6-2/TRBV6-3 | 16 | CASSPGRVAGDYEQYF | TGTGCCAGCAGCCCGGGCCGCGTAGCGGGAGACTACGAGCAGTACTTC
TRBJ2-2 | - | - | TRBV7-3 | 15 | CASSLGLGNTGELFF | TGCGCCAGCAGCTTGGGATTGGGGAACACCGGGGAGCTGTTTTTT
TRBJ1-6 | - | many | TRBV25-1 | 15 | CASSDRDNTNSPLHF | TGTGCCAGCAGTGATCGGGACAACACTAATTCACCCCTCCACTTT
TRBJ1-1 | - | - | TRBV15 | 13 | CATSRSWTEEAFF | TGTGCCACCAGCAGATCCTGGACAGAGGAAGCTTTCTTT
TRBJ2-5 | TRBD2 | - | TRBV2 | 15 | CASRVAGGREETQYF | TGTGCCAGCAGGGTAGCGGGAGGTCGGGAAGAGACCCAGTACTTC
TRBJ2-2 | - | - | TRBV5-1 | 14 | CASSPEGRTGELFF | TGCGCCAGCAGCCCCGAAGGGCGTACCGGGGAGCTGTTTTTT
TRBJ1-2 | - | - | TRBV7-9 | 15 | CASSLGSTGTYGYTF | TGTGCCAGCAGTTTGGGATCCACAGGGACCTATGGCTACACCTTC
TRBJ2-5 | - | - | TRBV10-1 | 14 | CASSPTLYQETQYF | TGCGCCAGCAGTCCGACACTATACCAAGAGACCCAGTACTTC
TRBJ2-7 | - | many | TRBV29-1 | 12 | CSVRASSYEQYF | TGCAGCGTGCGGGCGAGCTCCTACGAGCAGTACTTC
TRBJ2-5 | - | - | TRBV25-1 | 14 | CASSELGQGWTQYF | TGTGCCAGCAGTGAATTAGGGCAGGGGTGGACCCAGTACTTC
TRBJ1-2 | - | many | TRBV28 | 12 | CASSFASYGYTF | TGTGCCAGCAGTTTCGCTTCCTATGGCTACACCTTC
TRBJ1-4 | TRBD1 | many | TRBV7-9 | 17 | CASSPKGWDRGSGKLFF | TGTGCCAGCAGCCCAAAGGGTTGGGACAGGGGTAGCGGAAAACTGTTTTTT
TRBJ1-2 | - | - | TRBV2 | 15 | CASSSPGEMAYGYTF | TGTGCCAGCAGTTCTCCGGGGGAAATGGCTTATGGCTACACCTTC
TRBJ1-1 | - | many | TRBV2 | 14 | CASSEQRTNTEAFF | TGTGCCAGCAGTGAGCAACGGACAAACACTGAAGCTTTCTTT
TRBJ2-2 | - | - | TRBV6-5 | 14 | CASSGLDVVGELFF | TGTGCCAGCAGTGGGTTGGACGTAGTCGGGGAGCTGTTTTTT
TRBJ2-7 | TRBD1 | many | TRBV19 | 14 | CASSPTGGRYEQYF | TGTGCCAGTAGTCCGACAGGGGGGCGCTACGAGCAGTACTTC
TRBJ2-7 | - | - | TRBV29-1 | 12 | CSVERYSGEQYF | TGCAGCGTTGAACGGTACAGTGGCGAGCAGTACTTC
TRBJ1-2 | - | many | TRBV5-1 | 13 | CASSPVDSYGYTF | TGCGCCAGCAGTCCGGTGGACAGCTATGGCTACACCTTC
TRBJ1-4 | - | - | TRBV20-1 | 14 | CSASASGLEEKLFF | TGCAGTGCTAGCGCTAGCGGGTTGGAGGAAAAACTGTTTTTT
TRBJ1-1 | TRBD1 | - | TRBV16 | 15 | CASRPPGQGVAEAFF | TGTGCCAGCCGCCCTCCGGGACAGGGGGTTGCTGAAGCTTTCTTT
TRBJ1-3 | - | - | TRBV25-1 | 15 | CASSERLDSGNTIYF | TGTGCCAGCAGTGAACGGCTTGACTCTGGAAACACCATATATTTT
TRBJ1-2 | - | few | TRBV10-3 | 14 | CAISEGGPDSGNTF | TGTGCCATCAGTGAGGGGGGGCCGGACTCTGGAAACACCTTC
TRBJ2-2 | TRBD1 | - | TRBV6-5 | 14 | CASSHRGPAGELFF | TGTGCCAGCAGTCACAGGGGGCCGGCCGGGGAGCTGTTTTTT
TRBJ2-5 | - | few | TRBV2 | 11 | CASSEQGTQYF | TGTGCCAGCAGTGAACAGGGGACCCAGTACTTC
TRBJ2-2 | - | many | TRBV9 | 16 | CASSTTGILVTGELFF | TGTGCCAGCAGCACCACCGGGATCCTGGTCACCGGGGAGCTGTTTTTT
TRBJ1-3 | - | - | TRBV20-1 | 14 | CSARPPTGRNTIYF | TGCAGTGCTAGACCCCCGACAGGACGGAACACCATATATTTT
TRBJ1-3 | - | - | TRBV12-3/TRBV12-4 | 15 | CASSPSRDSGNTIYF | TGTGCCAGCTCACCATCACGAGACTCTGGAAACACCATATATTTT
TRBJ1-2 | - | many | TRBV12-3/TRBV12-4 | 16 | CASSSSSSGAPYGYTF | TGTGCCAGCAGTTCCTCTTCTTCAGGGGCCCCATATGGCTACACCTTC
TRBJ2-6 | - | - | TRBV6-1 | 14 | CASSGDTGANVLTF | TGTGCCAGCAGTGGGGACACTGGTGCCAACGTCCTGACTTTC
TRBJ1-5 | TRBD1 | many | TRBV5-5 | 14 | CASSPETGFQPQHF | TGTGCCAGCAGCCCGGAGACAGGGTTTCAGCCCCAGCATTTT
TRBJ2-7 | - | - | TRBV3-1 | 17 | CASSQGSGATSSYEQYF | TGTGCCAGCAGCCAAGGGTCCGGGGCGACATCCTCCTACGAGCAGTACTTC
TRBJ1-1 | TRBD1 | - | TRBV29-1 | 14 | CSVAGGAMNTEAFF | TGCAGCGTTGCAGGGGGCGCAATGAACACTGAAGCTTTCTTT
TRBJ1-4 | TRBD1 | many | TRBV7-9 | 13 | CATNLKGGQAMFF | TGTGCCACTAACTTGAAAGGGGGACAGGCGATGTTTTTT
TRBJ1-6 | - | many | TRBV20-1 | 11 | CSAKSGGQGHF | TGCAGTGCTAAGAGTGGAGGGCAGGGCCACTTT
TRBJ2-7 | TRBD2 | many | TRBV4-1 | 15 | CASSQGLGKTYEQYF | TGCGCCAGCAGCCAGGGACTAGGAAAAACCTACGAGCAGTACTTC
TRBJ2-7 | - | many | TRBV11-2 | 14 | CASSPEGGVYEQYF | TGTGCCAGCTCCCCCGAGGGGGGTGTCTACGAGCAGTACTTC
TRBJ1-4 | - | many | TRBV7-9 | 15 | CASSFGQGDNEKLFF | TGTGCCAGCAGCTTTGGGCAGGGTGATAATGAAAAACTGTTTTTT
TRBJ2-5 | - | few | TRBV20-1 | 11 | CSAIRKETQYF | TGCAGTGCTATAAGAAAAGAGACCCAGTACTTC
TRBJ2-5 | TRBD2 | - | TRBV25-1 | 16 | CASSESSTGRARTQYF | TGTGCCAGCAGTGAATCCTCCACGGGGAGGGCCAGGACCCAGTACTTC
TRBJ1-4 | - | many | TRBV6-5 | 16 | CASSYSYALKGEKLFF | TGTGCCAGCAGTTACTCGTACGCCTTAAAAGGCGAAAAACTGTTTTTT
TRBJ1-2 | - | - | TRBV24-1 | 11 | CATSDGRGYTF | TGTGCCACCTCGGACGGCCGGGGCTACACCTTC
TRBJ2-3 | - | - | TRBV25-1 | 17 | CASSGVLRTARTDTQYF | TGTGCCAGCAGTGGAGTATTGCGGACAGCCCGCACAGATACGCAGTATTTT
TRBJ1-2 | - | many | TRBV5-6 | 14 | CASSSLDVLKGYTF | TGTGCCAGCAGCAGCCTGGACGTACTAAAAGGCTACACCTTC
TRBJ2-7 | TRBD1 | many | TRBV5-6 | 14 | CASSLSGTAYEQYF | TGTGCCAGCAGCTTGAGTGGGACAGCCTACGAGCAGTACTTC